The 6 T cell receptor beta chains listed next were all sequenced from one sample in a study of neoadjuvant anti-PD-1 for oral cavity cancer. Using immunoSEQ multiplex PCR, the repertoire was profiled, and TCRdb retains in-frame clones only, with some absent. The table includes tens of thousands of clones, approximately 85% detected once. The time point was: after neoadjuvant nivolumab, at surgical resection. The specimen comprised PBMCs, sampled after nivolumab (anti-PD-1) treatment. All receptors come from a person between 35 and 79 years old with oral cavity squamous cell carcinoma.

The V call is TRBV11-2, the J call TRBJ2-5; D is possibly TRBD1 (6 bases). Germline V CDR1 and CDR2: SGHAT, FQNNGV. The CDR3 runs to 14 residues. Between the trimmed V and J ends, which lost 3 bases and 4 bases, there was a span of 12 bases. The DNA of the CDR3 is TGTGCCAGCAGCTTTGGGACGACAGGAGAGACCCAGTACTTC. Its protein is CASSFGTTGETQYF.

The chain has TRBV7-6 and TRBJ1-5, with D tentatively TRBD1 (6 bases). V lost 0 bases to trimming and J lost 3 bases, with 12 bases between them. Germline lookup yields CDR1 SGHVS and CDR2 FNYEAQ. CDR3 length equals 16 residues. CDR3 in amino acids: CASSLAPGASNQPQHF. CDR3 DNA: TGTGCCAGCAGCTTAGCCCCAGGGGCCTCCAATCAGCCCCAGCATTTT. The whole variable domain, remainder taken from reference TRBV7-6 and TRBJ1-5, is GAGVSQSPRYKVTKRGQDVALRCDPISGHVSLYWYRQALGQGPEFLTYFNYEAQQDKSGLPNDRFSAERPEGSISTLTIQRTEQRDSAMYRCASSLAPGASNQPQHFGDGTRLSIL.

The genes are TRBV28 and TRBJ2-1; 10 nucleotides match TRBD2. This CDR3 comprises 15 residues. Germline V gene lookup returns CDR1 MDHEN and CDR2 SYDVKM. The V and J ends lost 8 bases and 11 bases, in that order; junction bases with no gene match: 15. CDR3 nucleotides: TGTGCCAGCCTCCCCCGCCTAGCGGGAGCGAGTAAGCAGTTCTTC. Protein product: CASLPRLAGASKQFF.

The rearrangement links TRBV29-1 to TRBJ1-1; 9 bases match TRBD1. After removal of 7 bases from V and 3 bases from J, the junction contained 9 bases not matched to a gene. CDR1 SQVTM and CDR2 ANQGSEA come from the germline V gene. This CDR3 region has 14 residues. CDR3 nucleotides: TGCAGCGGTCAACAGGGGGCGCGGGACACTGAAGCTTTCTTT. It yields the protein CSGQQGARDTEAFF.

The V gene is TRBV7-8, the J gene TRBJ2-7, with D unresolved. Germline CDR1 reads SGHVS; CDR2 reads FQNEAQ. V was trimmed by 7 bases and J by 2 bases, leaving 18 bases between them. CDR3 length: 15 residues. CDR3 in DNA: TGTGCCAGCACTTCCAAATCCGAGTCAACCTACGAGCAGTACTTC. It yields the protein CASTSKSESTYEQYF.

The genes are TRBV7-3 and TRBJ1-2; 7 nucleotides match TRBD1. Losses at the gene ends were 4 bases for V and 13 bases for J; bases not matched to a gene: 12. The CDR3 is 13 residues long. CDR1 and CDR2 from the germline V gene are SGHTA and FQGTGA. This chain's CDR3 is CASSSGLTGHFTF. CDR3 sequence (DNA): TGTGCCAGCAGCTCTGGGTTGACAGGGCATTTCACCTTC. The full variable domain, rest sourced from reference TRBV7-3 and TRBJ1-2, is GAGVSQTPSNKVTEKGKYVELRCDPISGHTALYWYRQSLGQGPEFLIYFQGTGAADDSGLPNDRFFAVRPEGSVSTLKIQRTERGDSAVYLCASSSGLTGHFTFGSGTRLTVV.